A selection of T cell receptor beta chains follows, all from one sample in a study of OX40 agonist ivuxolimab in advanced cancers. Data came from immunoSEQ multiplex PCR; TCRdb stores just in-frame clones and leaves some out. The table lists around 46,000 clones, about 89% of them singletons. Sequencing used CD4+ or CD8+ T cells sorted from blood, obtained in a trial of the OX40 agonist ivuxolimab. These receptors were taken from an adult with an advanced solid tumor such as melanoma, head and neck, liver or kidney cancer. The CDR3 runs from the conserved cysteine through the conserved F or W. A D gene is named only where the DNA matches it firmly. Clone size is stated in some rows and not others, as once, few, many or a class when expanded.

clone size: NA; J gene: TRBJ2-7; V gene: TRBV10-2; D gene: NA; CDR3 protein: CASSESGYEQYF; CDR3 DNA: TGCGCCAGCAGTGAGTCGGGCTACGAGCAGTACTTC
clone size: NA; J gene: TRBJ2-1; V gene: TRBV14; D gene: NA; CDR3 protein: CASSQSASIEQFF; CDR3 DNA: TGTGCCAGCAGCCAGTCAGCCAGCATTGAGCAGTTCTTC
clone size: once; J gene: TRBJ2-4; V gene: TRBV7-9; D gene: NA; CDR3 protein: CASSPSLAKNIQYF; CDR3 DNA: TGTGCCAGCAGTCCTAGTCTAGCCAAAAACATTCAGTACTTC
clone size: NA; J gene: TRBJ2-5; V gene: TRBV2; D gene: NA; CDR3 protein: CASSERGLPVGETQYF; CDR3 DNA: TGTGCCAGCAGTGAAAGGGGACTTCCCGTTGGGGAGACCCAGTACTTC
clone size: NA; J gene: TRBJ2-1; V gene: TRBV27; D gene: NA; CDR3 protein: CASSSGVYEQFF; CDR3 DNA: TGTGCCAGCAGCTCGGGTGTTTATGAGCAGTTCTTC
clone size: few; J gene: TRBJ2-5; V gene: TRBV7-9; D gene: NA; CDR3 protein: CASSSPGTLNGDF; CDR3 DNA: TGTGCCAGCAGCTCCCCCGGGACCCTAAATGGGGACTTC
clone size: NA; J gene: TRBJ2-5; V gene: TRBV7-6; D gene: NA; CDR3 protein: CASSARGPTVETQYF; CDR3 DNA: TGTGCCAGCAGCGCCCGGGGGCCGACCGTTGAGACCCAGTACTTC
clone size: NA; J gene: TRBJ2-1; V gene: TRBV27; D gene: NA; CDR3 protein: CASSFARREQFF; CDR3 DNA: TGTGCCAGCAGTTTCGCGCGGCGTGAGCAGTTCTTC
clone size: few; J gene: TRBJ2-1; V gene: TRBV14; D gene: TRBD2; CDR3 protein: CASSPRAGGGSYNEQFF; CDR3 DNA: TGTGCCAGCAGCCCTCGCGCGGGGGGGGGATCGTACAATGAGCAGTTCTTC
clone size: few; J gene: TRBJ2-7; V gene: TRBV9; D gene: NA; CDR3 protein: CASSVGASSYEQYF; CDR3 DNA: TGTGCCAGCAGCGTAGGTGCCAGTAGCTACGAGCAGTACTTC
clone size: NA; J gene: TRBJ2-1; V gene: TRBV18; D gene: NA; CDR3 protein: CASSPNNEQFF; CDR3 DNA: TGTGCCAGCTCACCGAACAATGAGCAGTTCTTC
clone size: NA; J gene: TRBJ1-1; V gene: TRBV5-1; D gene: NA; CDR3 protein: CASSLDWGSMNTEAFF; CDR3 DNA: TGCGCCAGCAGCTTGGACTGGGGATCCATGAACACTGAAGCTTTCTTT
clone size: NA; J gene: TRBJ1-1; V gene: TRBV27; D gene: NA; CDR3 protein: CASSNVLMNTEAFF; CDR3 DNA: TGTGCCAGCTCAAACGTTCTGATGAACACTGAAGCTTTCTTT
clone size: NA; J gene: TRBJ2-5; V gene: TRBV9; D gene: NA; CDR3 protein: CASGVGHGRRETQYF; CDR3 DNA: TGTGCCAGCGGCGTCGGTCACGGTCGTCGGGAGACCCAGTACTTC
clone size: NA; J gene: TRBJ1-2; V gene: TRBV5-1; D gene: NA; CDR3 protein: CASSSNLRTDGYTF; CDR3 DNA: TGCGCCAGCAGCTCAAACCTTAGGACAGATGGCTACACCTTC
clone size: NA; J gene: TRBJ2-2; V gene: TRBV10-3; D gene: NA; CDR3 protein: CAISESARGTGELFF; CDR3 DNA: TGTGCCATCAGTGAGTCGGCTCGGGGGACCGGGGAGCTGTTTTTT
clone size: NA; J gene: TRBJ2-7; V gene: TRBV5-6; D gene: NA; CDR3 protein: CASSLFYEQYF; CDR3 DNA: TGTGCCAGCAGCTTATTCTACGAGCAGTACTTC
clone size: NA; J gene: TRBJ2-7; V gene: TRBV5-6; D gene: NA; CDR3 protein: CASSLGDQAFYEQYF; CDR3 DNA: TGTGCCAGCAGCTTGGGGGACCAGGCCTTCTACGAGCAGTACTTC
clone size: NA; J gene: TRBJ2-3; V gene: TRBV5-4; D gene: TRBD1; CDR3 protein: CASTTPGGGPDTQYF; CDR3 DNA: TGTGCCAGCACCACTCCAGGGGGCGGGCCAGATACGCAGTATTTT
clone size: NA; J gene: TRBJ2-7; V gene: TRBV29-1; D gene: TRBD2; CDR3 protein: CSVVPLRGSGSYEQYF; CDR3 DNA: TGCAGCGTTGTCCCGTTGCGGGGGAGTGGGTCCTACGAGCAGTACTTC